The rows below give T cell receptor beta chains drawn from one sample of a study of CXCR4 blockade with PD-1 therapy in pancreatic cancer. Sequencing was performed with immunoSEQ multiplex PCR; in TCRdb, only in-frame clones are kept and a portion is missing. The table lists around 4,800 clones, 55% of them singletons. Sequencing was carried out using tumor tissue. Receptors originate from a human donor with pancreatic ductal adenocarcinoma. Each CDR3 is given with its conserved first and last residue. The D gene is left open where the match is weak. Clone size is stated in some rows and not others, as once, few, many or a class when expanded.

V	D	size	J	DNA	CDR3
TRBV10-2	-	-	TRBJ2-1	TGCGCCAGCAGTGAATCGGCCTTCAATGAGCAGTTCTTC	CASSESAFNEQFF
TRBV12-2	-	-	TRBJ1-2	TGTGCCGGAGGGTTGTACGGACGGGGTTTGACTGGCTACACCTTC	CAGGLYGRGLTGYTF
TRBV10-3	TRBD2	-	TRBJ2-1	TGTGCCAGCTGCGATAGCGGGAGGGGGTACAATGAGCAGTTCTTC	CASCDSGRGYNEQFF
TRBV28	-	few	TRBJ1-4	TGTGCCAGCAGTCGCTCGGGGTTCACTAATGAAAAACTGTTTTTT	CASSRSGFTNEKLFF
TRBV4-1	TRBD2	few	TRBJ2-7	TGCGCCAGCAGCCAAGACAGCGGGAGGTACGAGCAGTACTTC	CASSQDSGRYEQYF
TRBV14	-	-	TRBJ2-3	TGTGCCAGCAGCCAAATGGCAGGGTTTAGCACAGATACGCAGTATTTT	CASSQMAGFSTDTQYF
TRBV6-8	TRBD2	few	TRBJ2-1	TGTGCCAGCAGTTACGGGACTAGCGGAGGAGGTGAGCAGTTCTTC	CASSYGTSGGGEQFF
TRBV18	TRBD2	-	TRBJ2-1	TGTGCCAGCTCACCACCGCCACTAGCGGGGACCAATGAGCAGTTCTTC	CASSPPPLAGTNEQFF
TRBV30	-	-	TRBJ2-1	TGTGCCTGGAGTGGCCTTCATAGCGAGGGGAGCTCCTACAATGAGCAGTTCTTC	CAWSGLHSEGSSYNEQFF
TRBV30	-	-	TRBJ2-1	TGTGCCTGGACGGTTAGCAACAATGAGCAGTTCTTC	CAWTVSNNEQFF
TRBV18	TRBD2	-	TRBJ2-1	TGTGCCAGCTCACCATTGACGGGGGGGCCCTACAATGAGCAGTTCTTC	CASSPLTGGPYNEQFF
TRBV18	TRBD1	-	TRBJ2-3	TGTGCCAGCTCACGGGACAGGAGCACAGATACGCAGTATTTT	CASSRDRSTDTQYF
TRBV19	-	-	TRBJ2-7	TGTGCCAGTAGTATCACCGGGGCTTCCTACGAGCAGTACTTC	CASSITGASYEQYF
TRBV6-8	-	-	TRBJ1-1	TGTGCCAGCAGTCTGTCGGGTGGTGGCACTGAAGCTTTCTTT	CASSLSGGGTEAFF
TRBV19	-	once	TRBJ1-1	TGTGCCAGTAGCCTCTTGGGTGACACTGAAGCTTTCTTT	CASSLLGDTEAFF
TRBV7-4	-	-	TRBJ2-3	TGTGCGACAGGAAGGTCTAGCACAGATACGCAGTATTTT	CATGRSSTDTQYF
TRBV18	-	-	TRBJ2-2	TGTGCCAGCTCACCACCGATTGACACCGGGGAGCTGTTTTTT	CASSPPIDTGELFF
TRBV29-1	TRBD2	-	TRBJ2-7	TGCAGCGGGAGGGAGGGACCCTACGAGCAGTACTTC	CSGREGPYEQYF
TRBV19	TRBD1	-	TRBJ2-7	TGTGCCAGTAGTACATCGGACAGGATCTACGAGCAGTACTTC	CASSTSDRIYEQYF
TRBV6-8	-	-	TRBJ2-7	TGTGCCAGCAGCCCCGCCGGGACAAGGGGGGCCTACGAGCAGTACTTC	CASSPAGTRGAYEQYF
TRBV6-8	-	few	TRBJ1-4	TGTGCCAGCAGTGTCTGGGCGACCCCGAATGAAAAACTGTTTTTT	CASSVWATPNEKLFF
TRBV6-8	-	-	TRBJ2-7	TGTGCCAGCAGTCACACCTCCTACGAGCAGTACTTC	CASSHTSYEQYF
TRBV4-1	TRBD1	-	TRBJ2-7	TGCGCCAGCAGCCCGGGACAGGGCTTCTACGAGCAGTACTTC	CASSPGQGFYEQYF
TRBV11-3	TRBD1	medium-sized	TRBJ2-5	TGTGCCAGCAGCTTAGGGACAGGGAGGCAAGAGACCCAGTACTTC	CASSLGTGRQETQYF
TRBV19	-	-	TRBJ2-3	TGTGCCAGTAGTATTACTCGAGGGCAAGATACGCAGTATTTT	CASSITRGQDTQYF
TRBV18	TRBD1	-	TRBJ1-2	TGTGCCAGCTCACCGACAGGGCCCGAAGACTATGGCTACACCTTC	CASSPTGPEDYGYTF
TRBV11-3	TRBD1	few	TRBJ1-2	TGTGCCAGCAGCAATGGGACAGGGGTTAGCTATGGCTACACCTTC	CASSNGTGVSYGYTF
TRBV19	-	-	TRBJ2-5	TGTGCCAGTAGTACCTGGACGGATCAAGAGACCCAGTACTTC	CASSTWTDQETQYF
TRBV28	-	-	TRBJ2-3	TGTGCCAGCAGTATAAGTACGAGGGGAGATACGCAGTATTTT	CASSISTRGDTQYF
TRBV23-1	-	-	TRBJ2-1	TGCGCCAGCAGCTTGCGAGGAAATGCCTACAATGAGCAGTTCTTC	CASSLRGNAYNEQFF
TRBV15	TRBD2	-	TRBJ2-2	TGTGCCACCAGCAGCGGGGGGGCCAACACCGGGGAGCTGTTTTTT	CATSSGGANTGELFF
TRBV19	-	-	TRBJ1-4	TGTGCCAGTAGTCCACGAGATGAAAAACTGTTTTTT	CASSPRDEKLFF
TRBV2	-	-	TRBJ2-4	TGTGCCAGCAGTGGCGAGCTAGCCAAAAACATTCAGTACTTC	CASSGELAKNIQYF
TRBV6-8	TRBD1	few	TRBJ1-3	TGTGCCAGCAGTCCCTGGACAGGGGGCTCTGGAAACACCATATATTTT	CASSPWTGGSGNTIYF
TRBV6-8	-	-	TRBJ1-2	TGTGCCAGCAGTCCGGGACATAGAGGCTACACCTTC	CASSPGHRGYTF
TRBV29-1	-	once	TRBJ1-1	TGCAGCGTTGGCGACCTCAACACTGAAGCTTTCTTT	CSVGDLNTEAFF
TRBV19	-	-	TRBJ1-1	TGTGCCAGTAGTATAGAAAACGGGTACACTGAAGCTTTCTTT	CASSIENGYTEAFF
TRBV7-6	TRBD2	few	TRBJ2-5	TGTGCCAGCAGCTTTGGCCGGCTAGCGGGACAAGAGACCCAGTACTTC	CASSFGRLAGQETQYF
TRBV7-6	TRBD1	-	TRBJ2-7	TGTGCCAGCGGTGACAGGGGGGGGTCCTACGAGCAGTACTTC	CASGDRGGSYEQYF
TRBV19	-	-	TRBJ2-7	TGTGCCAGTAGTATTGGGGGAAACGAGCAGTACTTC	CASSIGGNEQYF
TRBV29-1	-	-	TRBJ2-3	TGCAGCGTTGAAGCGAGCGGCACAGATACGCAGTATTTT	CSVEASGTDTQYF
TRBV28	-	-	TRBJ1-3	TGTGCCACCGAAGACCCCAGGGCCGCTGGAAACACCATATATTTT	CATEDPRAAGNTIYF
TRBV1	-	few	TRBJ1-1	TGCGCCAGCAGCCACAACGTCAGGGAAGGAGCTTTCTTT	CASSHNVREGAFF
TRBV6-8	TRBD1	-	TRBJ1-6	TGTGCCAGCAGTGTGACAGGGTGGGATTCACCCCTCCACTTT	CASSVTGWDSPLHF
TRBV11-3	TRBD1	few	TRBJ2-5	TGTGCCAGCAGCTTTGGCCAACGGACAGGGGAAGAGACCCAGTACTTC	CASSFGQRTGEETQYF
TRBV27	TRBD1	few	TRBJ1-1	TGTGCCAGGGTTAGGGGGCCGAACACTGAAGCTTTCTTT	CARVRGPNTEAFF
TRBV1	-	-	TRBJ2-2	TGCGCCAGCAGTCGGACTAGCGGCTTTAACACCGGGGAGCTGTTTTTT	CASSRTSGFNTGELFF
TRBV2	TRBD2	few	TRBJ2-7	TGTGCCAGTCGACTAGCGGGACTTACCTACGAGCAGTACTTC	CASRLAGLTYEQYF
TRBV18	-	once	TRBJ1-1	TGTGCCAGCTCACCCCAGAGAGGCAGTCGCAATGAAGCTTTCTTT	CASSPQRGSRNEAFF
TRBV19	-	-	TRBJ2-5	TGTGCCAGTAGTCTAGGGTACCAAGAGACCCAGTACTTC	CASSLGYQETQYF
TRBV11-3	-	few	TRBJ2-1	TGTGCCAGCAGCTTAGAGGTGGGAAGCTACAATGAGCAGTTCTTC	CASSLEVGSYNEQFF
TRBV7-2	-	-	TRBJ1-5	TGTGCCAGCAGCCAAGCGTTACGTCAGCCCCAGCATTTT	CASSQALRQPQHF
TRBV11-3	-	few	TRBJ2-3	TGTGCCAGCAGCTTAGGAGGGAACACAGATACGCAGTATTTT	CASSLGGNTDTQYF
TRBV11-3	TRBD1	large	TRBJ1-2	TGTGCCAGCAGCCCTGGACAGGGTGACTATGGCTACACCTTC	CASSPGQGDYGYTF
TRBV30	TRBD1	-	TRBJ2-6	TGTGCCTGGAGAGGGACAGGCGTCTCTGGGGCCAACGTCCTGACTTTC	CAWRGTGVSGANVLTF
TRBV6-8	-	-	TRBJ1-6	TGTGCCAGCAGTACCACGTGGCGTTCACCCCTCCACTTT	CASSTTWRSPLHF
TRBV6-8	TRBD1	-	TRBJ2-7	TGTACCAGCAGCGTACAGGGGGACGAGCAGTACTTC	CTSSVQGDEQYF